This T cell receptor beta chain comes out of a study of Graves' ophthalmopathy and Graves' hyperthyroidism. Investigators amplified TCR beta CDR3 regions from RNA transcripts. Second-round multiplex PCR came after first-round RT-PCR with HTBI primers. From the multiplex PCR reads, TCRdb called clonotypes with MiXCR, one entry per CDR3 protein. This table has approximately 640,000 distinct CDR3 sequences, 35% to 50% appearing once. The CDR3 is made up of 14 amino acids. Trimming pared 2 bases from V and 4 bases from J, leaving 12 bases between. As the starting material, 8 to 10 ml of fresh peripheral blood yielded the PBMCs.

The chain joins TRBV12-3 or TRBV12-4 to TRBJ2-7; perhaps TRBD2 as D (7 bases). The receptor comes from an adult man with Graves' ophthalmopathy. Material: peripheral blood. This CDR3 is CASSLKGGGYEQYF. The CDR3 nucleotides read TGTGCCAGCAGTTTAAAAGGGGGAGGGTACGAGCAGTACTTC.